Shown below are 28 T cell receptor beta chains from a single sample sequenced in a study of CD8 T cells in Susac syndrome. RNA, at about 0.45 to 1 ug, was reverse transcribed with random hexamers. TCRdb processed the immunoSEQ multiplex PCR reads anew with MiXCR; each CDR3 protein has one entry. The data show 95,000 to 150,000 distinct CDR3 sequences, 96% seen once. The sequencing input was CD4+ T cells from PBMCs. The receptors stem from a human donor with Susac syndrome.

V gene TRBV20-1 combines with J gene TRBJ1-1; no clear D. V was shortened by 2 bases and J by 1 base, with 8 bases between the two germline ends. The CDR3 is made up of 13 amino acids. CDR1 and CDR2 from the germline V gene are DFQATT and SNEGSKA (reference sequence). The CDR3 reads CSARRTENTEAFF. CDR3 coding DNA: TGCAGTGCTAGAAGGACGGAGAACACTGAAGCTTTCTTT.

The rearrangement joins TRBV29-1 to TRBJ2-1, with a weak D call TRBD1 (6 bases). Trimming took 5 bases from V and 3 from J, leaving 11 bases between them. Germline values: CDR1 SQVTM, CDR2 ANQGSEA. The CDR3 loop spans 13 amino acids. The CDR3 here is CSVQGRGYNEQFF. The CDR3, as DNA: TGCAGCGTTCAGGGGCGAGGCTACAATGAGCAGTTCTTC.

The chain links TRBV29-1 to TRBJ2-1; TRBD2 agrees at 12 bases. From germline, CDR1 is SQVTM and CDR2 ANQGSEA. V was clipped by 7 bases and J by 9 bases; unmatched bases: 10. The CDR3 has 14 amino acids. CDR3 sequence reads: CSAPLAGGITEQFF. DNA of the CDR3: TGCAGCGCCCCTCTAGCGGGAGGGATTACTGAGCAGTTCTTC.

The chain carries TRBV21-1 and TRBJ2-5; the table's TRBD1 call for D was not verified on the DNA. TRBV21-1 is designated a pseudogene. The length of the CDR3 is 16 residues. The CDR3 DNA sequence: TGTGCCAGCAGCTCCCGGACAGGGGGGGGACAAGAGACCCAGTACTTC. This gives the protein CASSSRTGGGQETQYF.

The chain joins TRBV23-1 to TRBJ2-5, with 7 bases lining up with TRBD1. TRBV23-1 counts as an open reading frame of uncertain function. The CDR3 is made up of 14 amino acids. With V trimmed by 3 bases and J by 2 bases, 3 bases remained unmatched. The CDR3 sequence: CASSQWDRQETQYF. CDR3 bases: TGCGCCAGCAGTCAGTGGGACAGACAAGAGACCCAGTACTTC.

The chain combines TRBV4-2 with TRBJ2-2; a possible D gene is TRBD1 (6 bases). This CDR3 has 15 residues. Per germline, CDR1 LGHNA and CDR2 YNFKEQ. V lost 1 base to trimming and J lost 3 bases, with 9 bases between them. CDR3 DNA sequence: TGTGCCAGCAGCCAAGTCACAGGGTACACCGGGGAGCTGTTTTTT. This gives the protein CASSQVTGYTGELFF.

The chain couples TRBV30 to TRBJ1-5; D uncertain. The germline CDR1 and CDR2 sequences are GTSNPN and SVGIG (reference sequence). V was trimmed by 0 bases and J by 1 base, leaving 7 bases between them. The CDR3 runs to 14 residues. As DNA, the CDR3 is TGTGCCTGGAGTGTGGGTCCCAGCAATCAGCCCCAGCATTTT. Translation: CAWSVGPSNQPQHF.

The chain links TRBV20-1 to TRBJ2-3; 9 bases fit TRBD2. The CDR3 loop spans 16 amino acids. Unmatched junction bases numbered 14, after V lost 5 bases and J lost 5 bases. Germline V gives CDR1 DFQATT, CDR2 SNEGSKA (reference sequence). This chain's CDR3 is CSALRAAGGPGDTQYF. In DNA, the CDR3 is TGCAGTGCTCTCCGGGCGGCGGGAGGGCCAGGAGATACGCAGTATTTT.

The V and J genes are TRBV29-1 and TRBJ1-2; D might be TRBD1 (5 bases). The V and J ends lost 4 bases and 8 bases respectively, with 14 bases between them. CDR3 size: 12 residues. Germline assignment: CDR1 SQVTM and CDR2 ANQGSEA. The CDR3 DNA follows: TGCAGCGTTGGGGTCGCAGGGATCGGCTACACCTTC. Translation gives CSVGVAGIGYTF.

This chain links TRBV4-3 with TRBJ2-7; no definite D call. Germline values: CDR1 LGHNA, CDR2 YSLEER. The CDR3 extends over 14 amino acids. The V gene lost 2 bases and the J gene lost 2 bases, with 10 bases spanning the gap. This CDR3 reads CASSQTPGTYEQYF. The CDR3 nucleotides read TGCGCCAGCAGCCAAACCCCAGGAACCTACGAGCAGTACTTC.

The chain combines TRBV27 with TRBJ1-3; 10 bases line up with TRBD1. Germline CDR1 MNHEY, CDR2 SMNVEV (reference sequence). The CDR3 is made up of 17 amino acids. After removal of 4 bases from V and 0 bases from J, the junction contained 6 bases not matched to a gene. The CDR3 sequence: CASSSRQGANSGNTIYF. CDR3 bases: TGTGCCAGCAGTTCCCGACAGGGGGCAAACTCTGGAAACACCATATATTTT.

The chain employs TRBV7-2 and TRBJ2-7, with D unresolved. V was pared by 0 bases and J by 3 bases, with 6 bases between. This CDR3 has 13 residues. Per the germline V gene, CDR1 is SGHTA and CDR2 is FQGNSA. For the CDR3, the DNA is TGTGCCAGCAGCTTAGCTACTCGCTACGAGCAGTACTTC. Translated: CASSLATRYEQYF.

The chain recombines TRBV9 with TRBJ1-4, with D possibly matching TRBD1 (5 bases). The CDR3 length is 15 residues. V dropped 2 bases and J dropped 3 bases, with 11 bases sitting between them. In germline, CDR1 is SGDLS, CDR2 YYNGEE. The CDR3 coding sequence is TGTGCCAGCAGCGTGGGACCCCTTCCTAATGAAAAACTGTTTTTT. Translation: CASSVGPLPNEKLFF.

The V and J genes are TRBV6-4 and TRBJ1-1, with 7 bases that match TRBD1. V shed 2 bases and J 3 bases; nucleotides not matched to a gene: 3. Germline lookup yields CDR1 MRHNA and CDR2 SNTAGT. The length of the CDR3 is 14 residues. CDR3 in amino acids: CASSDGGQHTEAFF. CDR3 bases: TGTGCCAGCAGTGACGGGGGACAGCACACTGAAGCTTTCTTT.

The chain recombines TRBV12-3 or TRBV12-4 with TRBJ1-2, with D unresolved. The CDR3 loop spans 11 amino acids. Deletions cut 3 bases from V and 10 bases from J, with 9 bases between. The CDR3 sequence: CASSLGFHYTF. In DNA form, the CDR3 reads TGTGCCAGCAGTTTGGGGTTTCACTACACCTTC.

The J gene is TRBJ2-5, the V gene TRBV28; 7 positions match TRBD1. The CDR3 totals 15 residues. V was pared by 5 bases and J by 2 bases, with 8 bases of the junction left unmatched. The germline gives CDR1 MDHEN, CDR2 SYDVKM. The CDR3 region is CASSLPGTAQETQYF. The CDR3 DNA reads TGTGCCAGCAGTCTTCCAGGGACAGCACAAGAGACCCAGTACTTC.

This chain joins TRBV6-5 and TRBJ2-7, with TRBD2 as a possible D gene (5 bases). Germline CDR1 is MNHEY and CDR2 is SVGAGI. Trimming took off 6 bases at V and 0 bases at J, with 12 bases between the two ends. The CDR3 runs to 14 residues. CDR3 DNA: TGTGCCAGCAGACCATCCCGGGACTCCTACGAGCAGTACTTC. Translation: CASRPSRDSYEQYF.

In DNA form, the CDR3 reads TGTGCCAGCAGTCAGGGACGGGCCGGGGAGCTGTTTTTT. It encodes CASSQGRAGELFF. V is TRBV3-1 and J is TRBJ2-2, with D possibly called TRBD1 or TRBD2 (5 bases each). With 6 bases removed from V and 6 bases from J, the gap between germline ends came to 11 bases. The CDR3 length is 13 residues. Germline V lookup: CDR1 LGHDT, CDR2 YNNKEL (reference sequence).

For the CDR3, the DNA is TGTGCCAGCAGTGAAGCGCTACGGCGGCCTGGGAAACTGTTTTTT. Encoded protein: CASSEALRRPGKLFF. The V and J genes are TRBV2 and TRBJ1-4; D remains unclear. Trimming shortened V by 0 bases and J by 11 bases, and 16 bases separated the two germline ends. Germline CDR1 is SNHLY and CDR2 is FYNNEI. CDR3 length: 15 residues.

The chain employs TRBV27 and TRBJ2-3, with D unresolved. V was pared by 5 bases and J by 2 bases, with 5 bases between. Germline V lookup: CDR1 MNHEY, CDR2 SMNVEV (reference sequence). CDR3 length: 12 residues. CDR3 loop: CASSDFTDTQYF. CDR3 in DNA: TGTGCCAGCAGTGACTTCACAGATACGCAGTATTTT.

The chain carries TRBV3-1 and TRBJ1-2, with a weak D call TRBD1 (5 bases). The germline V gene encodes CDR1 LGHDT and CDR2 YNNKEL (reference sequence). V was clipped by 4 bases and J by 4 bases, with 19 bases between them. The CDR3 is 16 residues long. The CDR3 loop reads CASSPKIGDVGYGYTF. The CDR3, as DNA: TGTGCCAGCAGCCCAAAGATTGGGGACGTCGGCTATGGCTACACCTTC. The full variable domain, its missing parts supplied by reference TRBV3-1 and TRBJ1-2, is DTAVSQTPKYLVTQMGNDKSIKCEQNLGHDTMYWYKQDSKKFLKIMFSYNNKELIINETVPNRFSPKSPDKAHLNLHINSLELGDSAVYFCASSPKIGDVGYGYTFGSGTRLTVV.

The CDR3 DNA reads TGTGCCTGGAGTCCCGGGAGAACAGATACGCAGTATTTT. Translating gives CAWSPGRTDTQYF. The chain has TRBV30 and TRBJ2-3, with D perhaps TRBD2 (6 bases). The CDR3 totals 13 residues. Trimming stripped 2 bases from V and 3 bases from J, with 9 bases between. Germline loops: CDR1 GTSNPN, CDR2 SVGIG (reference sequence). The complete variable domain, with remaining parts taken from reference TRBV30 and TRBJ2-3, reads SQTIHQWPATLVQPVGSPLSLECTVEGTSNPNLYWYRQAAGRGLQLLFYSVGIGQISSEVPQNLSASRPQDRQFILSSKKLLLSDSGFYLCAWSPGRTDTQYFGPGTRLTVL.

The chain links TRBV12-3 or TRBV12-4 to TRBJ2-5; D gene ambiguous. V was trimmed by 3 bases and J by 3 bases, leaving 8 bases between them. The CDR3 is 13 residues long. In nucleotides, the CDR3 is TGTGCCAGCAGTTTCAGGTGGGAAGAGACCCAGTACTTC. It encodes CASSFRWEETQYF.

This chain joins TRBV20-1 and TRBJ2-3; 16 nucleotides align to TRBD2. This CDR3 has 16 amino acids. Germline V lookup: CDR1 DFQATT, CDR2 SNEGSKA (reference sequence). The ends lost 5 bases at V and 2 bases at J; junction bases unmatched: 4. CDR3 sequence reads: CSASGTSGRATDTQYF. The CDR3 nucleotides are TGCAGTGCTTCCGGGACTAGCGGGAGGGCCACAGATACGCAGTATTTT.

The V call is TRBV7-9, the J call TRBJ2-1, with TRBD1 matching 10 bases. V trimming: 5 bases; J trimming: 8 bases; junction bases outside the gene matches: 12. CDR1 is SEHNR, CDR2 FQNEAQ, per germline (reference sequence). There are 16 residues in the CDR3. CDR3 bases: TGTGCCAGCAGCCTACACCGGGACAGGGGTCGCGATGAGCAGTTCTTC. Its translation: CASSLHRDRGRDEQFF.

The chain combines TRBV3-1 with TRBJ2-3; D possibly uses TRBD1 or TRBD2 (5 bases each). CDR1 and CDR2 (germline): LGHDT, YNNKEL (reference sequence). CDR3 size: 15 residues. The V gene lost 4 bases and the J gene lost 4 bases, with 15 bases spanning the gap. The CDR3 coding sequence is TGTGCCAGCAGCCCCCGTCGGGACCCCCCAGATACGCAGTATTTT. This encodes CASSPRRDPPDTQYF.

The V call is TRBV13, the J call TRBJ1-1, with D tentatively TRBD1 (6 bases). The CDR3 has 13 amino acids. The ends were cut back, 7 bases at V and 5 bases at J, with 14 bases in the middle. Germline CDR1 reads PRHDT; CDR2 reads FYEKMQ (reference sequence). CDR3 region: CASKEGGWTEAFF. DNA for the CDR3: TGTGCCAGCAAGGAAGGGGGTTGGACTGAAGCTTTCTTT.

The gene calls are TRBV5-4 and TRBJ2-6; D may be TRBD1 (5 bases). Trimming left V 2 bases short and J 4 bases short, with 10 bases between. The CDR3 runs 15 residues. Per the germline V gene, CDR1 is SGHNT and CDR2 is YYREEE (reference sequence). The CDR3: CASSFWGLGANVLTF. The CDR3 nucleotides are TGTGCCAGCAGCTTCTGGGGCTTAGGGGCCAACGTCCTGACTTTC.